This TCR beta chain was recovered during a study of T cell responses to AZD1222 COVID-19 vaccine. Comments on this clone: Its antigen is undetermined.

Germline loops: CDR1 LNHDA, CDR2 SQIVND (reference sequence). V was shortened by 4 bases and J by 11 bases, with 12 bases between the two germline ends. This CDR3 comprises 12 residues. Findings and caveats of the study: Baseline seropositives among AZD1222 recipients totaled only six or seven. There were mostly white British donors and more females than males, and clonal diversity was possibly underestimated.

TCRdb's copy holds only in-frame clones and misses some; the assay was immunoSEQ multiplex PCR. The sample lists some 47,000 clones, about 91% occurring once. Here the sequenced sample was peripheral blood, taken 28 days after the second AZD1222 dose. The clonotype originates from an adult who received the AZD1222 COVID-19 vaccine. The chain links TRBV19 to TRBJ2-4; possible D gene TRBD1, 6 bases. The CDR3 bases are TGTGCCAGTAGTACCCAGACAGGACTTCAGTACTTC. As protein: CASSTQTGLQYF.